The source of this TCR beta chain is a study of regulatory and conventional T cells in RAG deficiency. The study, taken as a whole, reports: Other subsets showed around 10-fold reductions, but Treg unique TCR beta sequences fell roughly 97-fold in these patients. Shorter CDR3s in all patient subsets; >75% Treg-Tconv overlap in Omenn.

As for this clone: Its antigen remains unidentified.

Blood CD4+ CD25-high CD127-low regulatory T cells supplied the genomic DNA template. Germline lookup yields CDR1 SGDLS and CDR2 YYNGEE. The CDR3 loop spans 16 amino acids. The junction had 6 bases not matched to a gene; V was cut back by 0 bases and J by 1 base. Assay used: immunoSEQ multiplex PCR; TCRdb lists only in-frame clones, some missing. The table lists some 19,000 clones, 80% to 90% of them singletons. This sample also belongs to another study, concerning regulatory T cells. From that report: The primer mix had 52 TRBV and 13 TRBJ primers.

This sequence joins TRBV9 and TRBJ2-7, with TRBD1 matching over 8 bases. Sequencing was done on a sample of Tregs sorted from blood. The TCR originated in a human donor in good health. In nucleotides, the CDR3 is TGTGCCAGCAGCGTAGCGCCAGGGGGCGTTTCCTACGAGCAGTACTTC. Translating gives CASSVAPGGVSYEQYF.